The following is a TCR beta chain sequence with its context. The antigen remains undetermined. The PCR made use of 60 Vbeta and 13 Jbeta primers. Method: immunoSEQ multiplex PCR; TCRdb's copy keeps in-frame clones and lacks some. The sample consists of roughly 92,000 clones, 80% to 85% of them appearing once. The germline CDR1 and CDR2 sequences are SGHVS and FQNEAQ. The trim removed 0 bases at V and 7 bases at J, leaving 7 bases unmatched. CDR3 length equals 18 residues. This entry is derived from a study of cytomegalovirus exposure and HLA in healthy donors. General study results and limits: A later analysis revealed that TCR association rates differed between HLA loci, peaking at DRB1 and bottoming out at HLA-C.

This TCR was recovered from an older woman in good health and CMV-seropositive. This rearrangement joins TRBV7-8 to TRBJ2-2, with 14 nucleotides matching TRBD2. Sequenced material: PBMCs. The chain's CDR3 is CASSLAGLAGVGGGELFF. CDR3 coding DNA: TGTGCCAGCAGCTTAGCGGGACTAGCGGGAGTAGGCGGCGGGGAGCTGTTTTTT.